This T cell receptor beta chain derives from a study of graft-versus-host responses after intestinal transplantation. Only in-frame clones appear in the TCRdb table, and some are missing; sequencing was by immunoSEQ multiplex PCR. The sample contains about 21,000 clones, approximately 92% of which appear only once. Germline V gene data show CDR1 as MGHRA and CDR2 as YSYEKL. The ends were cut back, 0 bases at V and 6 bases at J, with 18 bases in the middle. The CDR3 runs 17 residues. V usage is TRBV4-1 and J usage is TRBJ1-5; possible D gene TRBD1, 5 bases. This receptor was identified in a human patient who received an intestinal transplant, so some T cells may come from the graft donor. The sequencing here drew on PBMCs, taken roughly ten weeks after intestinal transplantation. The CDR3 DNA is TGCGCCAGCAGCCAAGATAAGGTTGGGGGAGGGAGTCAGCCCCAGCATTTT. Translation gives CASSQDKVGGGSQPQHF.